This record concerns one T cell receptor beta chain sequence. Measured with immunoSEQ multiplex PCR; TCRdb has only the in-frame clones, and not every one. The table shows around 140,000 clones, with 89% occurring only once. This sample was taken from a study of T cell responses to AZD1222 COVID-19 vaccine. The CDR3 has 14 residues. The trim removed 2 bases at V and 5 bases at J, leaving 9 bases unmatched. The V gene's germline CDR1 is GTSNPN and CDR2 SVGIG (reference sequence). The sequenced sample was peripheral blood, obtained on day 0 of AZD1222 vaccination. The sequence derives from an adult in good health. The chain carries TRBV30 and TRBJ2-7; 7 bases map to TRBD1. As DNA, the CDR3 is TGTGCCTGGAGTTTGGGCCAGGGGGTCCACGAGCAGTACTTC. This codes for CAWSLGQGVHEQYF.